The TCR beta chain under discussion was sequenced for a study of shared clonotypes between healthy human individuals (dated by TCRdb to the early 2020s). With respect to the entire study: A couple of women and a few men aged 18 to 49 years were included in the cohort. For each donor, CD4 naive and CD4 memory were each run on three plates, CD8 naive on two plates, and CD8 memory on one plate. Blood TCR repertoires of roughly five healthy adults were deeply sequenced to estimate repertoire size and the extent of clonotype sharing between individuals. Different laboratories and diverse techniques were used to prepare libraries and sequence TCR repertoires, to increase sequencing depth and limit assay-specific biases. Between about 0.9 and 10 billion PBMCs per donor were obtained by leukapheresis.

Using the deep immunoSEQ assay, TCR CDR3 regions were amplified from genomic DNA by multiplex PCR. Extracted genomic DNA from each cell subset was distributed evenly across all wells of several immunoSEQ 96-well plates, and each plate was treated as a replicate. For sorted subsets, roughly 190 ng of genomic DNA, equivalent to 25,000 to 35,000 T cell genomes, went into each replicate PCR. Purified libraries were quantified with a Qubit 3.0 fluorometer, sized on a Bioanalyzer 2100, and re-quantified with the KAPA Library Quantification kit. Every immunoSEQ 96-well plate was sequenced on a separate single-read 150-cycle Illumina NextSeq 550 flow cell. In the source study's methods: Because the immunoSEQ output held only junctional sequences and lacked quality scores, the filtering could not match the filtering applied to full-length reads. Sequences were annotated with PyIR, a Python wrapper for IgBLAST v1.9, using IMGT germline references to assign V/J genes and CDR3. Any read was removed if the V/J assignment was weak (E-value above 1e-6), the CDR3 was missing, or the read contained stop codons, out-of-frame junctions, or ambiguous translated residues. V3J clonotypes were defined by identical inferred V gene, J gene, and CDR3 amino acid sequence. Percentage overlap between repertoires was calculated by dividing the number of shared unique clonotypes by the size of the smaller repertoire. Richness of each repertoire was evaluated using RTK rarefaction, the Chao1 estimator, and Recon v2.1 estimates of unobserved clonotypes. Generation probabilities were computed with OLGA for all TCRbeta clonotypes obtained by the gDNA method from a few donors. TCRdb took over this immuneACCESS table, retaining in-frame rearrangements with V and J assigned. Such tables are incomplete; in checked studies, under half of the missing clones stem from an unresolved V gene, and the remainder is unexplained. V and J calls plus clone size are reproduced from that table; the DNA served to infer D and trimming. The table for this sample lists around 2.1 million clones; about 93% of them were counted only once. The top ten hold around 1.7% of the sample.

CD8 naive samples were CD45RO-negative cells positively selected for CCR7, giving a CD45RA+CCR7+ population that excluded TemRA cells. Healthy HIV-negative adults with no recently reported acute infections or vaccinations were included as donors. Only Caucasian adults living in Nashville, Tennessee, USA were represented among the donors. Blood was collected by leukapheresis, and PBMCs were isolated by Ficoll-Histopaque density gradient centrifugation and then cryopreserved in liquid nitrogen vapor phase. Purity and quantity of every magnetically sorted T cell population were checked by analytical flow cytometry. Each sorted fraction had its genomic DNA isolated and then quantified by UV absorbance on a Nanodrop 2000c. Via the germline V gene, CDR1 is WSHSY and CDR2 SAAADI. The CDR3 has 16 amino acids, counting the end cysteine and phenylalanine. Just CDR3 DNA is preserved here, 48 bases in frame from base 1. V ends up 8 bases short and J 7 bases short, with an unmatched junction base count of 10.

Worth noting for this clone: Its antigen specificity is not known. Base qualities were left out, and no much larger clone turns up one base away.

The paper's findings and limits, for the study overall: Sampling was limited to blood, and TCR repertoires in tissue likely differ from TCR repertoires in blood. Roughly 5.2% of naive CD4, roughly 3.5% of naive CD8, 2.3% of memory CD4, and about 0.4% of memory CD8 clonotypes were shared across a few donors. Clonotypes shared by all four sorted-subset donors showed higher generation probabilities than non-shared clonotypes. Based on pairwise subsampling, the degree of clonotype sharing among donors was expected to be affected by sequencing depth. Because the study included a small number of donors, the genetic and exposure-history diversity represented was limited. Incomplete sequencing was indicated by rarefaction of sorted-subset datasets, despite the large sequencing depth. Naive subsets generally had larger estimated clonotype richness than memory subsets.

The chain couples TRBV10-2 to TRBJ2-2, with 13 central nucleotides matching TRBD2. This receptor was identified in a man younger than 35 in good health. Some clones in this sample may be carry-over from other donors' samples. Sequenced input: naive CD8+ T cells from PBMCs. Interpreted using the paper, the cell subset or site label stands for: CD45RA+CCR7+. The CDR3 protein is CASGTSGRGNDGELFF. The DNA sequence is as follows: TGCGCCAGCGGCACTAGCGGGAGGGGTAATGACGGGGAGCTGTTTTTT.